Listed here are 24 T cell receptor beta chains from one sample, sequenced in a study of shared clonotypes between healthy human individuals. Sequencing used immunoSEQ multiplex PCR; TCRdb keeps in-frame clones, though not all of them. The sample carries 400,000 to 600,000 clones, more than 75% recorded once. Sequencing was performed on PBMCs. The receptors come from a woman in her forties in good health. Some clones in this sample may be carry-over from other donors' samples.

The chain employs TRBV5-5 and TRBJ2-3; 11 nucleotides match TRBD2. CDR3 length: 15 amino acids. V shed 5 bases, J shed 3 bases, and the junction held 5 bases outside the gene matches. Germline V gene data show CDR1 as SGHKS and CDR2 as YYEKEE (reference sequence). The CDR3, as DNA: TGTGCCAGCAGGGGAGGGACTAGCGGTACAGATACGCAGTATTTT. Amino acid sequence: CASRGGTSGTDTQYF.

The V gene is TRBV19, the J gene TRBJ2-7; D is uncertain. Germline V gene data show CDR1 as LNHDA and CDR2 as SQIVND (reference sequence). The CDR3 is 13 amino acids. V was shortened by 4 bases and J by 2 bases, with 9 bases between the two germline ends. CDR3 nucleotides: TGTGCCAGTAGTAGGGCATCCGCCTACGAGCAGTACTTC. Translated: CASSRASAYEQYF.

The CDR3 DNA reads TGTGCCAGCAGCCAACGTGGGGCGGGCACTGAAGCTTTCTTT. Amino acid sequence: CASSQRGAGTEAFF. V gene TRBV7-3 combines with J gene TRBJ1-1; maybe TRBD1 (5 bases). CDR1 is SGHTA, CDR2 FQGTGA, per germline. The CDR3 has 14 residues. Trimming shortened V by 5 bases and J by 4 bases, and 14 bases separated the two germline ends.

This clone has only one observation. CDR3 amino acids: CASRNYSLNEQYF. The CDR3 DNA reads TGTGCCAGCAGGAACTACTCTCTTAACGAGCAGTACTTC. The chain carries TRBV13 and TRBJ2-7; D is undetermined. The CDR3 runs 13 residues. Germline CDR1 PRHDT, CDR2 FYEKMQ (reference sequence). V shed 6 bases and J shed 5 bases, with 14 bases lying between them.

A single count supports this clone. This same CDR3 is encoded by further DNA sequences in the sample. The chain employs TRBV19 and TRBJ1-1, with D tentatively TRBD1 (5 bases). The V gene lost 6 bases and the J gene lost 2 bases, with 10 bases spanning the gap. There are 13 residues in the CDR3. The V gene's germline CDR1 is LNHDA and CDR2 SQIVND (reference sequence). CDR3 coding DNA: TGTGCCAGTAGCACGACAGCTAACACTGAAGCTTTCTTT. Translated, it gives CASSTTANTEAFF.

The chain employs TRBV28 and TRBJ2-7, with 8 bases aligning to TRBD2. Germline CDR1 is MDHEN and CDR2 is SYDVKM. V was pared by 4 bases and J by 3 bases, with 8 bases of the junction left unmatched. The CDR3 length is 15 residues. The CDR3 region has the DNA TGTGCCAGCAGTTCCCCCGGAAGCGGGAGCTACGAGCAGTACTTC. Translating it yields CASSSPGSGSYEQYF.

This clone was recorded a few times. The chain has TRBV7-3 and TRBJ1-1, with D perhaps matching TRBD1 (5 bases). V was cut by 2 bases and J by 4 bases, with 8 bases left in between. Germline V gene data show CDR1 as SGHTA and CDR2 as FQGTGA. The CDR3 length is 13 residues. This CDR3 is CASSLPGTTEAFF. CDR3 nucleotides: TGTGCCAGCAGCTTACCAGGGACCACTGAAGCTTTCTTT.

This clone was recorded once. The chain links TRBV9 to TRBJ2-1, with 9 bases lining up with TRBD2. Germline CDR1 reads SGDLS; CDR2 reads YYNGEE. Trimming removed 0 bases from V and 4 bases from J; junction bases left unmatched: 5. CDR3 length equals 16 residues. Here the CDR3 reads CASSVASSGRYNEQFF. The CDR3 DNA is TGTGCCAGCAGCGTAGCTAGCAGCGGGAGGTACAATGAGCAGTTCTTC.

Comment on this clone: This specimen includes other DNA sequences encoding the same CDR3. The chain has TRBV7-3 and TRBJ2-7, with 14 bases that match TRBD2. Trimming at V came to 5 bases and at J to 5 bases, leaving 5 bases not matched to a gene. CDR3 length equals 15 residues. Germline lookup yields CDR1 SGHTA and CDR2 FQGTGA. The CDR3 loop is CASSPGLAGVNEQYF. CDR3 bases: TGTGCCAGCAGCCCGGGACTAGCGGGAGTCAACGAGCAGTACTTC.

The chain joins TRBV19 to TRBJ2-1; TRBD1 might be the D (5 bases). Per germline, CDR1 LNHDA and CDR2 SQIVND (reference sequence). The CDR3 extends over 13 amino acids. Trimming removed 3 bases at V and 4 bases at J, with 7 bases between. The CDR3 DNA sequence: TGTGCCAGTAGTATGGGGCCGTACAATGAGCAGTTCTTC. As protein: CASSMGPYNEQFF.

The chain recombines TRBV30 with TRBJ1-6; D not certain. CDR1 and CDR2 (germline): GTSNPN, SVGIG (reference sequence). Trimming pared 2 bases from V and 7 bases from J, leaving 9 bases between. The CDR3 loop spans 13 amino acids. The CDR3 loop reads CAWSTGNNSPLHF. CDR3 coding DNA: TGTGCCTGGAGTACTGGAAACAATTCACCCCTCCACTTT.

The gene calls are TRBV19 and TRBJ1-2, with D uncertain. Germline V CDR1 and CDR2: LNHDA, SQIVND (reference sequence). The CDR3 contains 15 residues. Trimming took off 7 bases at V and 1 base at J, with 16 bases between the two ends. The CDR3 coding sequence is TGTGCCAGTACTCCCGGGTTTGGTGGTAACTATGGCTACACCTTC. Protein product: CASTPGFGGNYGYTF.

The chain employs TRBV29-1 and TRBJ2-7, with D possibly called TRBD1 or TRBD2 (6 bases each). Trimming took off 3 bases at V and 0 bases at J, with 18 bases between the two ends. Germline V lookup: CDR1 SQVTM, CDR2 ANQGSEA. The CDR3 loop spans 16 amino acids. Here the CDR3 reads CSVDRRWRGTSYEQYF. The CDR3 DNA reads TGCAGCGTTGACCGTCGTTGGAGGGGGACCTCCTACGAGCAGTACTTC.

This sequence joins TRBV15 and TRBJ1-4; maybe TRBD1 (6 bases). V was shortened by 0 bases and J by 3 bases, with 17 bases between the two germline ends. Germline V gene data show CDR1 as LNHNV and CDR2 as YYDKDF (reference sequence). The CDR3 is made up of 18 amino acids. The CDR3 here is CATSREGGGGHSNEKLFF. In DNA form, the CDR3 reads TGTGCCACCAGCAGAGAAGGTGGAGGGGGGCATTCTAATGAAAAACTGTTTTTT.

This clone turned up a few times. The chain is built from TRBV15 and TRBJ2-5; 7 bases fit TRBD1. CDR3 length equals 17 residues. Trimming cost V 5 bases and J 3 bases; bases outside gene matches: 15. CDR1 is LNHNV and CDR2 is YYDKDF in the germline V gene (reference sequence). The CDR3 DNA is TGTGCCACCAGCGACACCCGACAGGGATTAAGAAAAGAGACCCAGTACTTC. This gives the protein CATSDTRQGLRKETQYF.

The chain uses TRBV27 and TRBJ2-3, with D possibly being TRBD2 (5 bases). Looked up from germline, CDR1 is MNHEY and CDR2 is SMNVEV (reference sequence). Trimming removed 6 bases from V and 2 bases from J, with 15 bases in between. CDR3 size: 15 residues. This CDR3 reads CASRDFSTNTDTQYF. In nucleotides, the CDR3 is TGTGCCAGCAGGGACTTTTCTACGAACACAGATACGCAGTATTTT.

The chain links TRBV29-1 to TRBJ1-4; no clear D gene. The germline CDR1 and CDR2 sequences are SQVTM and ANQGSEA. With 4 bases removed from V and 5 bases from J, the gap between germline ends came to 11 bases. The CDR3 has 13 amino acids. CDR3 in amino acids: CSVGARLNEKLFF. The CDR3, as DNA: TGCAGCGTTGGGGCTAGGCTGAATGAAAAACTGTTTTTT.

V usage is TRBV7-3 and J usage is TRBJ2-6, with unresolved D. The CDR3 is made up of 18 amino acids. Germline V lookup: CDR1 SGHTA, CDR2 FQGTGA. Trimming removed 5 bases at V and 5 bases at J, with 22 bases between. CDR3 sequence: CASSHLVRLQSRANVLTF. CDR3 nucleotide sequence: TGTGCCAGCAGCCATTTAGTACGCTTACAAAGTCGGGCCAACGTCCTGACTTTC.

This CDR3 is CASRGGSENEQFF. Written as DNA, the CDR3 is TGTGCCAGCAGGGGAGGATCGGAGAATGAGCAGTTCTTC. The rearrangement uses TRBV28 and TRBJ2-1; D may be TRBD2 (6 bases). V gave up 6 bases and J gave up 7 bases, with 13 bases separating them. Germline values: CDR1 MDHEN, CDR2 SYDVKM. The CDR3 has 13 residues.

CDR3 protein: CASSYSRGDTDTQYF. The CDR3 DNA is TGTGCCAGCAGTTACTCGAGAGGGGACACAGATACGCAGTATTTT. The V and J genes are TRBV6-5 and TRBJ2-3; TRBD1 or TRBD2 may be the D gene (5 bases each). The length of the CDR3 is 15 residues. Trimming took off 0 bases at V and 2 bases at J, with 9 bases between the two ends. Looked up from germline, CDR1 is MNHEY and CDR2 is SVGAGI.

This CDR3 is CASSPDSPRGAQHF. CDR3 DNA: TGCGCCAGCAGCCCCGACTCTCCCCGGGGGGCCCAGCATTTT. This chain joins TRBV5-1 and TRBJ1-5; D might be TRBD1 (5 bases). Trimming shortened V by 4 bases and J by 11 bases, and 19 bases separated the two germline ends. The CDR3 is made up of 14 amino acids. The germline CDR1 and CDR2 sequences are SGHRS and YFSETQ.

V gene TRBV10-3 combines with J gene TRBJ1-1, with TRBD1 as a possible D gene (6 bases). The CDR3 length is 18 residues. The germline V gene encodes CDR1 ENHRY and CDR2 SYGVKD. V was shortened by 6 bases and J by 1 base, with 24 bases between the two germline ends. The CDR3 reads CAISQRGGVGGTNTEAFF. The CDR3 DNA reads as TGTGCCATCAGCCAACGAGGGGGTGTTGGCGGCACGAACACTGAAGCTTTCTTT.

The genes are TRBV15 and TRBJ2-3; no reliable D call. CDR3 length: 17 amino acids. The ends were cut back, 0 bases at V and 1 base at J, with 14 bases in the middle. Germline assignment: CDR1 LNHNV and CDR2 YYDKDF (reference sequence). The CDR3 is CATSREGKSSGTDTQYF. DNA for the CDR3: TGTGCCACCAGCAGAGAGGGGAAAAGTTCAGGCACAGATACGCAGTATTTT.

CDR3 DNA: TGTGCCAGTAGTAGGTGGGGGGGAACCTACAATGAGCAGTTCTTC. It codes for CASSRWGGTYNEQFF. The rearrangement links TRBV19 to TRBJ2-1; 7 nucleotides agree with TRBD2. V was pared by 4 bases and J by 2 bases, with 5 bases of the junction left unmatched. The germline CDR1 and CDR2 sequences are LNHDA and SQIVND (reference sequence). The CDR3 has 15 amino acids.